A selection of T cell receptor beta chains follows, all from one sample in a study of shared clonotypes between healthy human individuals. Only in-frame clones appear in the TCRdb table, and some are missing; sequencing was by immunoSEQ multiplex PCR. The profile shows 550,000 to 850,000 clones, over 55% of them singletons. Sequencing used memory CD4+ T cells sorted from blood. These receptors were obtained from a woman in her twenties or thirties in good health. Each CDR3 is given with its conserved first and last residue. A D gene is named only where the DNA matches it firmly. Not all rows give a size; the values are once, few, many and, for expanded clones, a class.

v_call	j_call	d_call	clone_size	cdr3_aa	cdr3_nt
TRBV6-5	TRBJ2-3	NA	NA	CASSSQIDTDTQYF	TGTGCCAGCAGTTCACAGATTGACACAGATACGCAGTATTTT
TRBV6-5	TRBJ1-5	NA	NA	CASTPTPNQPQHF	TGTGCCAGCACCCCGACCCCCAATCAGCCCCAGCATTTT
TRBV10-2	TRBJ2-4	NA	NA	CASIGSLAKNIQYF	TGCGCCAGCATCGGCAGCCTAGCCAAAAACATTCAGTACTTC
TRBV5-1	TRBJ2-1	NA	NA	CASSFVSSYNEQFF	TGCGCCAGCAGCTTTGTGAGCTCCTACAATGAGCAGTTCTTC
TRBV28	TRBJ1-1	NA	NA	CASSWGGMNTEAFF	TGTGCCAGCAGTTGGGGGGGAATGAACACTGAAGCTTTCTTT
TRBV18	TRBJ2-7	NA	NA	CASSPGYYEQYF	TGTGCCAGCTCACCCGGGTACTACGAGCAGTACTTC
TRBV5-1	TRBJ2-7	TRBD2	NA	CASSLAGGLSYEQYF	TGCGCCAGCAGCTTAGCGGGAGGGCTCTCCTACGAGCAGTACTTC
TRBV5-1	TRBJ2-3	TRBD1	NA	CASSIGQGPSTDTQYF	TGCGCCAGCAGCATAGGACAGGGCCCCAGCACAGATACGCAGTATTTT
TRBV2	TRBJ1-2	NA	NA	CASSERGFNYGYTF	TGTGCCAGCAGTGAGCGGGGGTTTAACTATGGCTACACCTTC
TRBV11-1	TRBJ2-7	NA	few	CASSHPTYEQYF	TGTGCCAGCAGCCATCCAACATACGAGCAGTACTTC
TRBV10-3	TRBJ1-3	NA	NA	CAIKSELLSSGNTIYF	TGTGCCATCAAGTCAGAGCTTCTGAGCTCTGGAAACACCATATATTTT
TRBV5-1	TRBJ2-1	TRBD2	many	CASSQSSGAYNEQFF	TGCGCCAGCAGCCAGTCTAGCGGAGCCTACAATGAGCAGTTCTTC
TRBV14	TRBJ1-1	NA	NA	CASSQVYGTGTEAFF	TGTGCCAGCAGCCAAGTATACGGGACGGGGACTGAAGCTTTCTTT
TRBV6-6	TRBJ2-5	NA	NA	CASSYSSGPGVYF	TGTGCCAGCAGTTACTCTTCCGGCCCTGGGGTGTACTTC
TRBV20-1	TRBJ2-2	NA	many	CSARGAGELFF	TGCAGTGCTAGGGGGGCCGGGGAGCTGTTTTTT
TRBV30	TRBJ1-5	NA	NA	CAWAPTGQRSNQPQHF	TGTGCCTGGGCCCCAACCGGACAGAGGAGCAATCAGCCCCAGCATTTT
TRBV5-1	TRBJ2-1	NA	NA	CASSLDFPLYNEQFF	TGCGCCAGCAGCTTGGACTTCCCCCTCTACAATGAGCAGTTCTTC
TRBV11-3	TRBJ2-5	TRBD2	NA	CASSTSGRGWETQYF	TGTGCCAGCAGCACTAGCGGGAGGGGATGGGAGACCCAGTACTTC
TRBV2	TRBJ2-1	NA	NA	CASAGTPEGDEQFF	TGTGCCAGCGCCGGGACTCCCGAGGGCGATGAGCAGTTCTTC
TRBV7-9	TRBJ1-3	NA	few	CASSLGQPNSGNTIYF	TGTGCCAGCAGCTTAGGACAGCCCAACTCTGGAAACACCATATATTTT
TRBV28	TRBJ2-2	TRBD2	NA	CASSFASGRIAGELFF	TGTGCCAGCAGTTTTGCCAGCGGGAGGATAGCCGGGGAGCTGTTTTTT
TRBV28	TRBJ2-2	NA	NA	CASSPPTGELFF	TGTGCCAGCAGTCCCCCCACCGGGGAGCTGTTTTTT
TRBV5-1	TRBJ2-5	TRBD2	NA	CASSSLAGAGETQYF	TGCGCCAGCAGCTCCTTAGCGGGAGCGGGAGAGACCCAGTACTTC
TRBV5-7	TRBJ1-5	TRBD1	NA	CASSPTGFSNQPQHF	TGTGCCAGCAGCCCGACAGGGTTTAGCAATCAGCCCCAGCATTTT